Listed below are T cell receptor beta chains from one sample, sequenced in a study of T-cell reconstitution after alpha-beta-depleted transplantation in children. TCRdb fed the PCR reads into MiXCR, producing one record per CDR3 protein. The sample has a few hundred thousand distinct CDR3 sequences, roughly 7.8% seen once. The specimen comprised peripheral blood, sampled 360 days after TCRalphabeta/CD19-depleted stem cell transplant. These receptors originate from a female patient between 2 and 10 years old who had a stem cell transplant for Fanconi anemia, so the T cells may come from the graft donor. The conserved cysteine and the conserved F or W are not part of the CDR3 here. The order of the fields is V gene, CDR3 protein.

v_gene: TRBV6-1
CDR3aa: ASSVITSGGFGGELF

v_gene: TRBV28
CDR3aa: ASGDRGWRGYT

v_gene: TRBV29-1
CDR3aa: SAGRRDTEAF

v_gene: TRBV6-2/TRBV6-3
CDR3aa: ASSGGLIATEAF

v_gene: TRBV7-3
CDR3aa: ASSSGLADEQF

v_gene: TRBV9
CDR3aa: ASSVALAGVTGELF

v_gene: TRBV20-1
CDR3aa: SASLAGLETQY

v_gene: TRBV12-3/TRBV12-4
CDR3aa: ASRRDSEETQY

v_gene: TRBV27
CDR3aa: ASRDSWRNTIY

v_gene: TRBV6-5
CDR3aa: ASSYEGLVDEQF

v_gene: TRBV28
CDR3aa: ASSLAGTNQPQH

v_gene: TRBV7-2
CDR3aa: ASNPGAVYYEQY

v_gene: TRBV5-1
CDR3aa: ASSREGNGEQH

v_gene: TRBV27
CDR3aa: ASTIAGGSTDTQY

v_gene: TRBV6-1
CDR3aa: ASSGTGGSTEAF

v_gene: TRBV14
CDR3aa: ASSQVFDRRNTEAF

v_gene: TRBV11-2
CDR3aa: ASRPEGANVLT

v_gene: TRBV29-1
CDR3aa: SVEGLAGGLKF

v_gene: TRBV20-1
CDR3aa: SAGTSGKETQY

v_gene: TRBV5-1
CDR3aa: ASSDPGALNTEAF

v_gene: TRBV4-2
CDR3aa: ASSQERYGGPTDTQY

v_gene: TRBV5-1
CDR3aa: ASSLDSGRAYEQY

v_gene: TRBV5-5
CDR3aa: ASSFVGGTGELF

v_gene: TRBV18
CDR3aa: ASSKNVKLF

v_gene: TRBV2
CDR3aa: ASSEAYRDYGYT

v_gene: TRBV28
CDR3aa: ASSPPGLADSYEQY

v_gene: TRBV6-5
CDR3aa: ASSRRGDTEAF

v_gene: TRBV28
CDR3aa: ASSSFLGQGTYNEQF

v_gene: TRBV5-1
CDR3aa: ASSLVAGSPYEQY

v_gene: TRBV12-3/TRBV12-4
CDR3aa: ASSLALGSQY

v_gene: TRBV18
CDR3aa: ASSPKQSTNSPLH

v_gene: TRBV19
CDR3aa: ASSTQVVGEKLF

v_gene: TRBV7-2
CDR3aa: ASSLAGFRSSPLH

v_gene: TRBV6-5
CDR3aa: ASSYLGDGTEAF

v_gene: TRBV27
CDR3aa: ASSLWRGDEQY

v_gene: TRBV27
CDR3aa: ASRDPGQGGRGYGYT

v_gene: TRBV6-5
CDR3aa: ASSSKPASTDTQY

v_gene: TRBV5-1
CDR3aa: ASSLGLAGTYYEQY

v_gene: TRBV7-3
CDR3aa: ASSLTGLTDTQY

v_gene: TRBV12-3/TRBV12-4
CDR3aa: ASISRAGVTDTQY

v_gene: TRBV14
CDR3aa: ASSQDRWDTHRGTEAF

v_gene: TRBV6-5
CDR3aa: ASSYSGQLYGYT

v_gene: TRBV10-3
CDR3aa: AIRDLTGNRGNTIY

v_gene: TRBV29-1
CDR3aa: SISFLPFSTDTQY

v_gene: TRBV12-3/TRBV12-4
CDR3aa: ASSFLAPGNQPQH

v_gene: TRBV2
CDR3aa: ASWQADTNEQF

v_gene: TRBV27
CDR3aa: ASSPSGAASNWYNEQF

v_gene: TRBV28
CDR3aa: ASSLYAGQTIGNTIY

v_gene: TRBV28
CDR3aa: ASSPLYNEQF

v_gene: TRBV4-1
CDR3aa: ASSQEQSAEDLSYEQY

v_gene: TRBV9
CDR3aa: ASSVEGGGTQY

v_gene: TRBV28
CDR3aa: ASSLWTSGRTYNEQF